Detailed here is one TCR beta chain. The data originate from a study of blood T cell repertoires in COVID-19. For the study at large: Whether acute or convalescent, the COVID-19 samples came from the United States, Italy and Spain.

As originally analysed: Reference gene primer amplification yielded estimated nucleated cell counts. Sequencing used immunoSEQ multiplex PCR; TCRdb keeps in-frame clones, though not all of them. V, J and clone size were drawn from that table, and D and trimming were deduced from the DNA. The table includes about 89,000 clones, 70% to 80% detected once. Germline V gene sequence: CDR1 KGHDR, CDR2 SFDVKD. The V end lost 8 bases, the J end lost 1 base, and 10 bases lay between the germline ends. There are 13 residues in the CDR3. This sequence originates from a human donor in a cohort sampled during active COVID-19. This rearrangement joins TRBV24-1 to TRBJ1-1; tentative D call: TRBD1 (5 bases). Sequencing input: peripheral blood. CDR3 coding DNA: TGTGCCACCACCCACGGGGGGAACACTGAAGCTTTCTTT. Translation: CATTHGGNTEAFF.